One and the same sample provided the 19 T cell receptor beta chains below, sequenced in a study of T cell responses to AZD1222 COVID-19 vaccine. Profiled with immunoSEQ multiplex PCR; TCRdb holds only in-frame clones, not every one. The sample carries 250,000 to 300,000 clones, 90% to 95% recorded once. The input for sequencing was peripheral blood, taken 28 days after the second AZD1222 dose. The receptors were gathered from an adult who received the AZD1222 COVID-19 vaccine.

V gene TRBV6-5 combines with J gene TRBJ1-6, with D tentatively TRBD1 (5 bases). Germline CDR1 is MNHEY and CDR2 is SVGAGI. The CDR3 length is 14 residues. Trimming stripped 1 base from V and 7 bases from J, with 8 bases between. The CDR3 DNA reads as TGTGCCAGCAGTTACTTTGACAGAAATTCACCCCTCCACTTT. Its protein is CASSYFDRNSPLHF.

The chain joins TRBV7-9 to TRBJ1-3, with 7 nucleotides matching TRBD1. The CDR3 has 16 amino acids. V trimming: 4 bases; J trimming: 0 bases; junction bases outside the gene matches: 6. The germline V gene has CDR1 SEHNR and CDR2 FQNEAQ (reference sequence). The chain's CDR3 is CASSSSTGFSGNTIYF. The CDR3 DNA reads as TGTGCCAGCAGCTCCTCGACAGGGTTCTCTGGAAACACCATATATTTT.

V usage is TRBV7-9 and J usage is TRBJ1-1; D possibly corresponds to TRBD1 (5 bases). The CDR3 consists of 15 residues. Trimming took off 0 bases at V and 2 bases at J, with 10 bases between the two ends. The germline CDR1 and CDR2 sequences are SEHNR and FQNEAQ (reference sequence). CDR3 sequence: CASSLAGRKNTEAFF. The CDR3, as DNA: TGTGCCAGCAGCTTAGCGGGACGAAAAAACACTGAAGCTTTCTTT.

The rearrangement links TRBV5-1 to TRBJ2-6; weak D call: TRBD1 (6 bases). The germline CDR1 and CDR2 sequences are SGHRS and YFSETQ. Trimming shortened V by 7 bases and J by 2 bases, and 13 bases separated the two germline ends. The CDR3 extends over 15 amino acids. The CDR3 protein is CASRDKGPGANVLTF. DNA for the CDR3: TGCGCCAGCCGGGACAAGGGGCCTGGGGCCAACGTCCTGACTTTC. Looking up the rest from reference TRBV5-1 and TRBJ2-6 gives the full variable domain: KAGVTQTPRYLIKTRGQQVTLSCSPISGHRSVSWYQQTPGQGLQFLFEYFSETQRNKGNFPGRFSGRQFSNSRSEMNVSTLELGDSALYLCASRDKGPGANVLTFGAGSRLTVL.

The chain combines TRBV5-4 with TRBJ1-6; possible D gene TRBD1, 6 bases. CDR3 length: 15 amino acids. The V and J ends lost 0 bases and 9 bases respectively, with 13 bases between them. Germline CDR1 and CDR2: SGHNT and YYREEE (reference sequence). The CDR3 DNA is TGTGCCAGCAGCTTGGGGGGGGCGCGGACTTCACCCCTCCACTTT. Translation gives CASSLGGARTSPLHF. The full variable domain, rest sourced from reference TRBV5-4 and TRBJ1-6, is ETGVTQSPTHLIKTRGQQVTLRCSSQSGHNTVSWYQQALGQGPQFIFQYYREEENGRGNFPPRFSGLQFPNYSSELNVNALELDDSALYLCASSLGGARTSPLHFGNGTRLTVT.

The V call is TRBV13, the J call TRBJ2-1; D gene unclear. With 5 bases removed from V and 0 bases from J, the gap between germline ends came to 14 bases. The CDR3 contains 16 residues. CDR1 and CDR2 (germline): PRHDT, FYEKMQ (reference sequence). The CDR3 bases are TGTGCCAGCAGCCACCTTAGTCAAAGCTCCTACAATGAGCAGTTCTTC. Its protein is CASSHLSQSSYNEQFF.

V and J are TRBV5-1 and TRBJ1-2; 7 bases are shared with TRBD1. The CDR3 covers 14 residues. Losses at the gene ends were 3 bases for V and 2 bases for J; bases not matched to a gene: 4. CDR1 and CDR2 (germline): SGHRS, YFSETQ. In DNA form, the CDR3 reads TGCGCCAGCAGCTCCCTGACAGGGAACTATGGCTACACCTTC. Translated, it gives CASSSLTGNYGYTF.

This sequence joins TRBV6-5 and TRBJ2-1; D uncertain. Germline CDR1 and CDR2: MNHEY and SVGAGI. The CDR3 is 12 amino acids. The V and J ends lost 2 bases and 12 bases respectively, with 11 bases between them. CDR3: CASSYGEGPQFF. CDR3 nucleotide sequence: TGTGCCAGCAGTTACGGGGAAGGACCGCAGTTCTTC.

The gene calls are TRBV7-6 and TRBJ2-1; 11 nucleotides align to TRBD1. The CDR3 runs 14 residues. J gave up 6 bases and V 4 bases, and 2 bases lay outside the gene matches. Germline lookup yields CDR1 SGHVS and CDR2 FNYEAQ. In DNA, the CDR3 is TGTGCCAGCAGCTCGGGACAGGGGGGCAATGAGCAGTTCTTC. Its translation is CASSSGQGGNEQFF.

The rearrangement links TRBV7-2 to TRBJ1-1; D perhaps matches TRBD1 (5 bases). V lost 5 bases and J lost 8, with 15 bases in between. Germline values: CDR1 SGHTA, CDR2 FQGNSA. The length of the CDR3 is 13 residues. The CDR3 coding sequence is TGTGCCAGCAGCCTCCGGGAGGGGAAAGAAGCTTTCTTT. Amino acid sequence: CASSLREGKEAFF.

The V and J genes are TRBV15 and TRBJ2-1, with D possibly TRBD1 on 7 matching bases. V was shortened by 2 bases and J by 12 bases, with 11 bases between the two germline ends. Germline V gene lookup returns CDR1 LNHNV and CDR2 YYDKDF (reference sequence). This CDR3 spans 12 amino acids. The CDR3 sequence is CATSRHQGGQFF. CDR3 coding DNA: TGTGCCACCAGCAGACATCAGGGGGGGCAGTTCTTC.

The chain employs TRBV2 and TRBJ2-3; TRBD1 matches 7 bases. The CDR3 contains 12 residues. From germline, CDR1 is SNHLY and CDR2 FYNNEI. V shed 6 bases and J 3 bases; nucleotides not matched to a gene: 0. CDR3 region: CASRDRTDTQYF. Written as DNA, the CDR3 is TGTGCCAGCAGGGACAGGACAGATACGCAGTATTTT.

The chain couples TRBV5-5 to TRBJ1-4; possibly TRBD1 for D (6 bases). Germline lookup yields CDR1 SGHKS and CDR2 YYEKEE (reference sequence). This CDR3 has 16 amino acids. V lost 0 bases to trimming and J lost 9 bases, with 18 bases between them. The CDR3 region is CASSLDGAGVGQKLFF. CDR3 nucleotide sequence: TGTGCCAGCAGCTTGGATGGAGCAGGGGTCGGGCAAAAACTGTTTTTT.

The V and J genes are TRBV5-8 and TRBJ1-1; D is ambiguous. Germline values: CDR1 SGHTS, CDR2 YDEGEE. Trimming took 4 bases from V and 0 from J, leaving 13 bases between them. CDR3 length: 15 amino acids. Written as DNA, the CDR3 is TGTGCCAGCAGCCCTGAGGGAGACATGAACACTGAAGCTTTCTTT. This translates into CASSPEGDMNTEAFF.

The chain has TRBV10-3 and TRBJ2-7, with D perhaps matching TRBD1 (6 bases). Between the trimmed V and J ends, which lost 0 bases and 3 bases, there was a span of 9 bases. Germline V gene data show CDR1 as ENHRY and CDR2 as SYGVKD. CDR3 length: 14 residues. Written as DNA, the CDR3 is TGTGCCATCAGTGAGTCCAGGGACAACTACGAGCAGTACTTC. Amino acids: CAISESRDNYEQYF.

The chain has TRBV2 and TRBJ2-6; D call uncertain. The germline V gene has CDR1 SNHLY and CDR2 FYNNEI. The CDR3 length is 14 residues. The V end was cut by 3 bases, the J end by 4 bases, with 7 bases between. The CDR3 DNA follows: TGTGCCAGCAGTGATCGGCGAGGGGCCAACGTCCTGACTTTC. It encodes CASSDRRGANVLTF.

This clone came up once. The chain uses TRBV10-3 and TRBJ2-7, with a tentative D call TRBD1 (6 bases). V lost 6 bases to trimming and J lost 0 bases, with 18 bases between them. From germline, CDR1 is ENHRY and CDR2 SYGVKD. The CDR3 loop spans 16 amino acids. Here the CDR3 DNA reads TGTGCCATCAGCCCGCACGGGACACTTAACTCCTACGAGCAGTACTTC. Residues: CAISPHGTLNSYEQYF.

The chain uses TRBV7-2 and TRBJ2-7; D ambiguous. The CDR3 loop spans 13 amino acids. From germline, CDR1 is SGHTA and CDR2 FQGNSA. Deletions cut 3 bases from V and 1 base from J, with 7 bases between. The CDR3 loop reads CASSFGQSYEQYF. For the CDR3, the DNA is TGTGCCAGCAGCTTCGGTCAATCCTACGAGCAGTACTTC. Variable domain in full (rest from reference TRBV7-2 and TRBJ2-7): GAGVSQSPSNKVTEKGKDVELRCDPISGHTALYWYRQSLGQGLEFLIYFQGNSAPDKSGLPSDRFSAERTGGSVSTLTIQRTQQEDSAVYLCASSFGQSYEQYFGPGTRLTVT.

CDR3 bases: TGTGCCAGCAGCCTAGGACTCCTTGGGAATCAGCCCCAGCATTTT. Its protein is CASSLGLLGNQPQHF. This chain uses TRBV4-2 with TRBJ1-5; D ambiguous. The ends were cut back, 4 bases at V and 4 bases at J, with 14 bases in the middle. The CDR3 runs to 15 residues. Germline assignment: CDR1 LGHNA and CDR2 YNFKEQ.